This section outlines one T cell receptor beta chain sequence together with its context. This receptor's antigen is unknown. No base qualities exist here, and no much larger clone lies one base off it. The CDR3 goes from the cysteine to the phenylalanine over 14 residues. The only DNA kept is the CDR3, 42 bases in frame from the first base. The germline V gene yields SGHTA for CDR1 and FQGNSA for CDR2. Relative to germline, V is missing 5 bases and J is missing 7 bases, with 8 bases of the junction outside any gene match. Library preparation used the immunoSEQ multiplex PCR assay. For the multiplex PCR, a mixture combining 60 forward primers for TCR Vbeta segments and 13 reverse primers for TCR Jbeta segments was used. The CDR3 region of rearranged TCR beta genes was amplified from genomic DNA with a multiplex PCR assay. On the Illumina HiSeq System, the amplified TCR beta libraries were sequenced as 87-base-pair reads. In the source study's methods: Across the roughly 700 repertoires, a later analysis counted 78 million or so unique TCR beta chains, around 10 million of which were shared by at least two donors. A nearest-neighbor algorithm error-corrected the raw reads and collapsed the reads into unique sequences, merging closely related sequences to remove PCR and sequencing errors. Alignment of CDR3 sequences to IMGT reference sequences was used to assign V, D and J gene segments. For a sequence to be retained, a match of at least six nucleotides was required to both a V gene segment and a J gene segment. A rearrangement counted as productive if the CDR3 had no stop codons and remained in frame with V and J, and every other rearrangement counted as non-productive. Following IMGT convention, CDR3 was defined as the stretch from the second conserved V-encoded cysteine to the conserved J-encoded phenylalanine. The earlier analysis of about 610 of the donors excluded any sequence lacking an unambiguous match to a single V gene segment. In an earlier analysis of about 590 of the donors, a V segment was called functional when productive rearrangements were above 56.7%, and segregating when the standard deviation between donors exceeded 5%. A statistical classification framework was developed to diagnose cytomegalovirus status using the catalog of TCR beta chain sequences. V and J gene assignment, in a later analysis, came from comparing TCR nucleotide sequences with IMGT/GENE-DB human TR gene sequences. Using the TCRdist pipeline, a later analysis assigned CDR3 sequences along with most-parsimonious VDJ recombination scenarios. In a later analysis, each TCR beta chain was defined by its CDR3 amino acid sequence together with its V-gene family, and reads lacking a unique V-gene family were excluded. A later analysis removed 500 to 650 highly shared, low-generation-probability nucleotide sequences to deal with suspected cross-contamination and a sequencing artifact. A later analysis calculated a clonal expansion index for each public chain from normalized within-repertoire ranks of inferred template counts. In a later analysis, generation probabilities were computed with a VDJ recombination model fitted to out-of-frame rearrangements, and the resulting probabilities were checked against IGoR. In a later analysis, hypergeometric tests were used to score TCR-TCR, TCR-HLA and TCR-CMV co-occurrence, with a repertoire-size bias correction applied to TCR pairs. False discovery rates were estimated in a later analysis by permuting HLA or CMV assignments 20 times. In a later analysis, co-occurring TCRs were grouped using DBSCAN, and TCRdist sequence similarity was added for clustering within HLA-allele-positive subsets. Repertoires with fewer than 30,000 or more than 120,000 public chains, plus five repertoires with anomalous nucleotide sharing, were excluded from co-occurrence clustering. In its TCRdb copy, this immuneACCESS table keeps in-frame sequences only and misses some clones. Where compared with another copy, unresolved V genes explain less than half of these, and the others have no known cause. The V and J calls and clone size are taken from that table; D and trimming were inferred from the DNA. Counted in this sample were 150,000 or so clones; over 70% of them appeared once. Around 13% of the sample rests with the top ten.

In total, roughly 670 healthy bone marrow donors made up the cohort. At the time of sampling, every cohort member was nominally healthy, though immune exposures that went unrecorded were likely present. The donor tested CMV seropositive and was one of the 289 seropositive cohort members. A peripheral blood sample was provided by each donor, and peripheral blood mononuclear cells were used for TCR beta sequencing. The Qiagen DNeasy Blood Extraction Kit was used to extract genomic DNA from the blood cell samples. The sample comes from a study of cytomegalovirus exposure and HLA in healthy donors (dated by TCRdb to 2017 to 2019). In terms of the full investigation: According to an earlier analysis of 550 to 750 of the donors, about 179 million T cells yielded roughly 110 million unique TCR beta sequences and 276 Gb of sequence data. An early release that covered some 640 HLA-typed donors contained about 300 gigabases of sequencing data and about 93 million unique TCR sequences. Among the approximately 400 genotyped donors, around 79% belonged to the genetic ancestry cluster associated with self-reported Caucasian donors. The study aimed to test whether signatures of past pathogen exposure could be identified by cataloging public T cell receptors. Using immunosequencing, the study profiled T cell repertoires from 666 subjects and related those repertoires to cytomegalovirus serostatus. A separate validation cohort of roughly 130 different subjects was used in addition to the roughly 700-subject first cohort. To predict cytomegalovirus infection status, the study combined high-throughput TCR immunosequencing, statistical association of individual TCRs with disease status, and machine learning. In a later analysis, previously published TCR beta repertoires from 500 to 750 donors were re-analyzed and high-resolution HLA genotyping was added so that TCR occurrence patterns could be studied. In the later analysis, no new phenotypic data were used to find candidate immune exposures; instead, reliance was placed on TCR beta sequences and their occurrence across donors. An earlier analysis of around 580 of the donors used high-throughput TCR beta sequencing to judge whether each TCR beta V gene segment behaved as functional or pseudogenic. Donor age, sex, ethnicity and CMV serostatus were collected together with the repertoire data. A later genetic analysis took genome-wide SNP genotypes for about 55% of the 666 donors and used that subset as a discovery cohort. All discovery cohort repertoires had been generated using a single sequencing platform. Class I and class II HLA loci were covered by the typing at four-digit resolution. Typing coverage differed by locus: A, B, C, DRB1 and DQB1 were typed in roughly 620-630 donors, DQA1 in 500 to 550, DPA1 in some 600, and DPB1 in around 490. A handful of DR-DQ haplotypes were handled as single units for association and clustering because linkage in the cohort was strong. Among 350 to 400 genotyped donors of the cohort, an average of around 240,000 unique TCR beta nucleotide sequences were sequenced per donor, roughly 20% of them non-productive. Results and caveats for the whole study, not just this receptor: Because some donors lacked HLA typing at each locus, the association tests relied only on the typed subset. According to a later analysis, parvovirus B19, influenza, CMV and Epstein-Barr virus appeared linked to several top co-occurrence clusters. Because counts were too low, more than 15 rarely observed V segments, including chromosome 9 orphons, were left out of the earlier analysis of 500 to 750 of the donors. According to a later analysis, most CMV-associated TCR beta chains appeared to be HLA-restricted, and the HLA associations seemed to be driven largely by CMV exposure. In this cohort, only TCR beta chains were sequenced, and detectable features were limited by the absence of alpha or paired-chain data. Linkage disequilibrium might explain the correlated functional status among segregating V segments, but an unknown experimental factor could not be excluded. The only immune exposure information available for the cohort was CMV serostatus. Some IMGT-functional V segments, including TRBV6-2 and TRBV6-3, could not be told apart with the 87-base-pair reads, so those segments were excluded. According to a later genetic analysis, donors in an Asian-associated ancestry cluster had fewer N-insertions in productive TCRs than the approximately 630-donor mean. Specific HLA alleles were associated with 16,951 TCR beta sequences at a false discovery rate of 0.05 in a later analysis. The classifier was reported to diagnose cytomegalovirus status with high specificity and sensitivity in both the original and validation cohorts. A group of highly shared sequence variants was considered likely to be a technical artifact of the sequencing pipeline. A later analysis found that TCR association rates varied across HLA loci, with DRB1 alleles showing the most associated TCRs and HLA-C alleles the fewest. Presence/absence analyses assumed roughly uniform sequencing depth across donors, an assumption that may not hold. When HLA alleles, especially DR and DQ, strongly co-occurred, TCR associations were difficult to assign to individual alleles. An earlier analysis of some 560 of the donors showed that most TCR beta V segments appeared in productive rearrangements either about 90% or about 30% of the time, which broadly matched IMGT annotations. In a later analysis, HLA-associated TCR beta chains were found to be more clonally expanded and to have lower generation probabilities than equally common non-associated chains. In a later genetic analysis, a missense DCLRE1C variant was associated with V-gene and J-gene trimming of TCR beta chains, and the association was replicated in an independent cohort. While some public TCRs were present in many individuals, most TCR sequences turned up only very rarely across donors. A total of 150 to 200 TCR beta chains were listed by the study as associated with cytomegalovirus. The authors suggested that the approach could potentially be generalized to other disease states and immunological phenotypes. In vitro tests confirmed that a few of the cytomegalovirus-associated TCR beta chains recognize cytomegalovirus antigens. A further reported finding was that TCR beta sequences accurately predicted the HLA-A and HLA-B alleles for most subjects in the first cohort.

This TCR came from a man aged 25 to 45 in good health and CMV-seropositive. Recombination joined TRBV7-2 with TRBJ1-2; 9 junctional bases match TRBD1. Sequencing input: PBMCs. For the CDR3, the sequence is CASSAGTGRAGYTF. In nucleotide form, the sequence is TGTGCCAGCAGCGCTGGGACAGGGCGGGCTGGCTACACCTTC.